What follows describes a single TCR beta chain. Its antigen has not been determined. Qualities for individual bases were not recorded, and no much larger clone is one base off. The data originate from a study of T cell responses to AZD1222 COVID-19 vaccine (dated by TCRdb to the early 2020s). Background for the entire study: Because spike-specific TCR depth and breadth did not differ between the two schedules, AZD1222 recipients who got a second dose at roughly 4 weeks were pooled with those who got a second dose at roughly 12 weeks. TCR sequencing was performed for about 250 trial participants, of whom 207 were given two doses of AZD1222 and some 26 were given two doses of MenACWY control vaccine. Enrollment into the trials was organized by age into subgroups of 18-55, 56-69 and 70-plus years, and those subgroups contained approximately 160, 26 and 62 TCR-sequenced participants, respectively. The research as a whole found: Reportedly, almost half of the unique spike-specific TCRs recognized epitopes lying outside the regions that are mutated in the B.1.351 and B.1.1.7 variants. The whole spike protein was spanned by vaccine-associated CD4 TCRs, and dominant responses were seen in regions 160-218 and 743-854. In the small 56-69-year group, the increase in depth fell short of significance, most likely because of low power. Conclusions about previously exposed vaccinees were limited because only five to seven AZD1222 recipients were SARS-CoV-2 seropositive at baseline. Most participants were white British and females outnumbered males, and the authors suggested that clonal diversity may have been underestimated. A significant rise in spike-specific TCR breadth and depth was observed after two AZD1222 doses relative to day 0 and relative to MenACWY recipients. No day 14 peak-response samples were available, so repertoires were characterized only after the peak T cell response.

CDR1 and CDR2 are drawn from the germline V gene: MNHEY, SVGAGI. Cut back by 1 base and 7 bases, the V and J ends lie 11 bases apart. Spanning cysteine to phenylalanine, the CDR3 consists of 14 amino acids. The entry retains the CDR3 DNA only, 42 bases that are in frame from base 1. The CDR3 regions of human TCRbeta chains were analyzed by immunosequencing. For the original study's pipeline: TCRs in the repertoires were compared against a reference library of SARS-CoV-2-specific TCRs that had been generated with the MIRA antigen-specificity platform. Breadth meant the fraction of unique TCRs that were SARS-CoV-2-associated, whereas depth meant the fraction of total T cells that were SARS-CoV-2-associated. Using the MIRA data, each spike-specific TCR was assigned both to the spike region to which the TCR was reactive and to a CD4 or CD8 class. Log10-transformed breadth and depth values were compared by one-way ANOVA with Sidak's multiple comparisons tests. TCRdb took this table from immuneACCESS and kept in-frame rearrangements with V and J called. Such tables lack part of the clones; where checked against another copy, unresolved V genes explain under half of the gap, and the rest is unexplained. D and trimming were read from the DNA, whereas the V and J calls and clone size are those reported in that table. For this sample there are over 150,000 clones; about 90% appear just once. The ten largest clones represent under 8% of the sample.

According to the study, the label for this sample's time point signals: baseline before first vaccination. Vaccinee samples were obtained from the UK trials COV001 and COV002, which included a single-blind randomized controlled phase 2/3 trial of AZD1222 (ChAdOx1 nCoV-19) in healthy adults. For TCRbeta chain sequencing, PBMC samples were collected from trial participants at day 0 and at day 28 after the second dose. Specimen: peripheral blood, collected on day 0 of AZD1222 vaccination. The sequence joins TRBV6-5 to TRBJ2-1, with the D gene not clear enough to name. The receptor was derived from an adult in good health. The CDR3 region reads CASSYWLEANEQFF. Read as DNA, the sequence is TGTGCCAGCAGTTACTGGCTAGAGGCGAATGAGCAGTTCTTC.